This T cell receptor (beta chain) was captured by sequencing in a study of technical replicates of blood from several donors. The table came from immunoSEQ multiplex PCR; TCRdb's copy has only in-frame clones and leaves some out. Of roughly 80,000 clones listed, 90% to 95% are singletons. The CDR3 extends over 13 amino acids. Germline values: CDR1 MNHEY, CDR2 SVGAGI. V was pared by 6 bases and J by 3 bases, with 12 bases between. V usage is TRBV6-5 and J usage is TRBJ2-7; perhaps TRBD1 as D (6 bases). Sample: T cells isolated from PBMCs. The sequence derives from a human donor in good health. The CDR3 DNA is TGTGCCAGCAGAGGACAGCCCCTCTACGAGCAGTACTTC. This gives the protein CASRGQPLYEQYF.